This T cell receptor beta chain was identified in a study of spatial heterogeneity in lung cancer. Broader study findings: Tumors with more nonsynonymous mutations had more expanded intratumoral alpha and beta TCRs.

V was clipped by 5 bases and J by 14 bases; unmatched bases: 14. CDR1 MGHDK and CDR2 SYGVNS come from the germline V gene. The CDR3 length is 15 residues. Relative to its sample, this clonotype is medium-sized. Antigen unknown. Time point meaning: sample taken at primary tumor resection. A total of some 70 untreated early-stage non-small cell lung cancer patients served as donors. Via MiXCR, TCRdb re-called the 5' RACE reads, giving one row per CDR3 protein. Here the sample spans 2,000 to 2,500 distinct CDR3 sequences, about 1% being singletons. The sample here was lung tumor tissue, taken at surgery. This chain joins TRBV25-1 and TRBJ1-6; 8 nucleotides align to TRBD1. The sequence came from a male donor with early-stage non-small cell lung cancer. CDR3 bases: TGTGCCAGCAGTTCCGGACAGGGTTTGGGATTCACCCTCCACTTT. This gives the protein CASSSGQGLGFTLHF.